Listed below are T cell receptor beta chains from one sample, sequenced in a study of blood T cell repertoires in COVID-19. TCRdb's table, derived via immunoSEQ multiplex PCR, lists solely in-frame clones and lacks some. The sample consists of 150,000 to 200,000 clones, around 80% of them appearing once. Sequencing was carried out using peripheral blood. Every receptor here comes from a woman aged 80 or older with acute or convalescent COVID-19. Both conserved end residues are part of each CDR3. A D gene is named only where the DNA matches it firmly. Clone sizes are given selectively: once, few, many, or a class where the clone is expanded.

j_call d_call v_call clone_size cdr3_aa cdr3_nt
TRBJ2-7 TRBD1 TRBV4-1 NA CASSQTGQSSYEQYF TGCGCCAGCAGCCAGACGGGACAGTCCTCCTACGAGCAGTACTTC
TRBJ1-1 TRBD1 TRBV5-1 NA CASSLGQINTEAFF TGCGCCAGCAGCCTGGGACAGATTAACACTGAAGCTTTCTTT
TRBJ1-2 NA TRBV6-5 once CASSYSQSYGYTF TGTGCCAGCAGTTACTCGCAGTCCTATGGCTACACCTTC
TRBJ2-3 TRBD2 TRBV28 NA CAIGSSGRADTQYF TGTGCCATAGGGAGCAGCGGGAGGGCAGATACGCAGTATTTT
TRBJ2-3 TRBD2 TRBV9 NA CASSVGEGTSGTSTDTQYF TGTGCCAGCAGCGTAGGAGAGGGGACTAGCGGCACTAGCACAGATACGCAGTATTTT
TRBJ1-2 NA TRBV15 NA CATSRDSNSGVYGYTF TGTGCCACCAGCAGAGATTCTAATTCAGGGGTCTATGGCTACACCTTC
TRBJ1-2 TRBD1 TRBV7-9 NA CASSLVDRGSHGYTF TGTGCCAGCAGCTTAGTTGACAGGGGGAGTCATGGCTACACCTTC
TRBJ1-1 NA TRBV5-1 NA CASSSFAGADTEAFF TGCGCCAGCAGCTCCTTTGCAGGGGCGGACACTGAAGCTTTCTTT
TRBJ1-2 NA TRBV5-4 NA CASSLGDSLYTF TGTGCCAGCAGCTTGGGTGACAGCCTCTACACCTTC
TRBJ2-7 TRBD2 TRBV9 NA CASSPRLAAFYEQYF TGTGCCAGCAGCCCCCGACTAGCGGCCTTCTACGAGCAGTACTTC
TRBJ2-5 TRBD2 TRBV27 NA CASSAREAGGWTQYF TGTGCCAGCAGTGCCCGGGAAGCGGGGGGTTGGACCCAGTACTTC
TRBJ2-2 NA TRBV11-2 NA CASSPEYGELFF TGTGCCAGCAGCCCCGAGTATGGGGAGCTGTTTTTT
TRBJ1-1 TRBD1 TRBV19 NA CASSTQGAITEAFF TGTGCCAGTAGTACACAGGGGGCGATCACTGAAGCTTTCTTT
TRBJ2-1 NA TRBV30 NA CAWLTRYNEQFF TGTGCCTGGTTGACACGCTACAATGAGCAGTTCTTC
TRBJ1-1 TRBD1 TRBV9 NA CASSGTGRTEAFF TGTGCCAGCAGCGGGACAGGGAGGACTGAAGCTTTCTTT
TRBJ2-1 NA TRBV3-1/TRBV3-2 NA CASIDSSSYNEQFF TGTGCCAGCATTGATAGTAGCTCCTACAATGAGCAGTTCTTC
TRBJ2-1 TRBD2 TRBV7-7 NA CASSPSGGAYNEQFF TGTGCTAGCAGCCCGAGCGGGGGGGCCTACAATGAGCAGTTCTTC
TRBJ1-6 NA TRBV4-2 NA CASSQDPPGGMANSPLHF TGTGCCAGCAGCCAAGATCCGCCGGGGGGCATGGCTAATTCACCCCTCCACTTT
TRBJ2-3 NA TRBV20-1 NA CSASGGGPLDTQYF TGCAGTGCTAGTGGGGGGGGGCCTCTGGATACGCAGTATTTT
TRBJ1-4 NA TRBV7-2 few CASRQRGLQNEKLFF TGTGCCAGCAGACAAAGGGGCTTACAAAATGAAAAACTGTTTTTT
TRBJ2-2 NA TRBV3-1/TRBV3-2 NA CASQGSTGELFF TGTGCCAGTCAGGGAAGCACCGGGGAGCTGTTTTTT
TRBJ2-3 NA TRBV18 NA CASSQRDTQYF TGTGCCAGCTCACAACGGGATACGCAGTATTTT
TRBJ1-1 NA TRBV18 NA CASSPPNLRVSWGTEAFF TGTGCCAGCTCACCACCGAACCTCAGGGTTTCGTGGGGCACTGAAGCTTTCTTT
TRBJ1-5 NA TRBV28 NA CASSLIQGGNQPQHF TGTGCCAGCAGTTTAATCCAAGGGGGCAATCAGCCCCAGCATTTT
TRBJ1-2 NA TRBV2 NA CASRRQGLANYGYTF TGTGCCAGCAGGCGGCAGGGTCTAGCTAACTATGGCTACACCTTC
TRBJ2-5 NA TRBV5-4 NA CASMSRGQETQYF TGTGCCAGCATGAGCCGGGGACAAGAGACCCAGTACTTC
TRBJ2-7 NA TRBV12-3/TRBV12-4 NA CASSFAGSYEQYF TGTGCCAGCAGTTTTGCAGGGTCCTACGAGCAGTACTTC
TRBJ2-1 TRBD2 TRBV2 few CASLRAGISGEQFF TGTGCCAGCTTGCGAGCGGGAATTTCTGGTGAGCAGTTCTTC
TRBJ1-1 NA TRBV5-1 NA CASSLVTGPATEAFF TGCGCCAGCAGCTTGGTTACAGGGCCGGCCACTGAAGCTTTCTTT
TRBJ2-1 TRBD1 TRBV28 NA CASSFHRQGAWQFF TGTGCCAGCAGTTTCCATAGACAGGGGGCTTGGCAGTTCTTC
TRBJ2-7 NA TRBV6-5 few CASSYSRDSYEQYF TGTGCCAGCAGTTACTCACGGGATTCCTACGAGCAGTACTTC
TRBJ1-1 NA TRBV6-5 few CASTRGGVGEAFF TGTGCCAGCACACGGGGTGGTGTGGGTGAAGCTTTCTTT
TRBJ2-7 TRBD2 TRBV28 NA CASSPPGLVYEQYF TGTGCCAGCAGTCCACCGGGACTAGTCTACGAGCAGTACTTC
TRBJ2-1 NA TRBV6-6 NA CAGAGGGLDNEQFF TGTGCCGGAGCTGGCGGGGGCCTAGACAATGAGCAGTTCTTC
TRBJ2-4 NA TRBV12-5 NA CASGLQVTLAKNIQYF TGTGCTAGTGGTTTGCAGGTCACCCTAGCCAAAAACATTCAGTACTTC
TRBJ2-3 TRBD2 TRBV13 NA CASSRPGTSAYTDTQYF TGTGCCAGCAGCCGACCCGGGACTAGCGCCTACACAGATACGCAGTATTTT
TRBJ2-1 TRBD2 TRBV3-1/TRBV3-2 NA CASSQAGTSGRAEQFF TGTGCCAGCAGCCAGGCCGGGACTAGCGGGAGGGCTGAACAGTTCTTC
TRBJ2-2 NA TRBV21-1 NA CASSKKARRGLNTGELFF TGTGCCAGCAGCAAAAAAGCTAGGAGGGGCCTCAACACCGGGGAGCTGTTTTTT
TRBJ2-1 TRBD2 TRBV13 NA CASSSQGASGSFGLSSYNEQFF TGTGCCAGCAGCTCCCAAGGGGCTAGCGGGAGTTTCGGATTAAGCTCCTACAATGAGCAGTTCTTC
TRBJ2-2 TRBD1 TRBV3-1/TRBV3-2 NA CASSPSDRVGTGELFF TGTGCCAGCAGCCCATCGGACAGGGTGGGCACCGGGGAGCTGTTTTTT
TRBJ1-2 NA TRBV19 NA CASSMGRDYGYTF TGTGCCAGTAGTATGGGCAGGGACTATGGCTACACCTTC
TRBJ2-1 TRBD2 TRBV28 NA CASSLLSSGTYNEQFF TGTGCCAGCAGTTTATTGTCTAGCGGAACCTACAATGAGCAGTTCTTC
TRBJ1-5 TRBD1 TRBV7-9 NA CASNRGREPQHF TGTGCCAGCAACAGGGGCAGGGAGCCCCAGCATTTT
TRBJ1-2 NA TRBV2 NA CASSGIQAPWGYTF TGTGCCAGCAGTGGGATTCAGGCCCCTTGGGGCTACACCTTC
TRBJ1-1 TRBD1 TRBV6-1 few CASSDRQGMNTEAFF TGTGCCAGCAGTGATCGACAGGGGATGAACACTGAAGCTTTCTTT
TRBJ2-7 NA TRBV3-1/TRBV3-2 NA CASSQGTISYEQYF TGTGCCAGCAGCCAAGGGACAATTTCCTACGAGCAGTACTTC